The 21 T cell receptor beta chains in this list originate from one sample, sequenced in a study of blood T cell repertoires in COVID-19. Sequencing used immunoSEQ multiplex PCR; TCRdb keeps in-frame clones, though not all of them. Among hundreds of thousands of clones listed, about 88% were seen once. Sequenced: PBMCs or T cells enriched from blood (not recorded which). These receptors originate from a woman aged 50 to 60 who had recovered from COVID-19.

The V gene is TRBV7-2, the J gene TRBJ2-3; 9 nucleotides align to TRBD1. V dropped 6 bases and J dropped 1; count of bases not matched to a gene: 2. The CDR3 runs 14 residues. Germline V lookup: CDR1 SGHTA, CDR2 FQGNSA. The CDR3 protein is CASRRDRGTDTQYF. For the CDR3, the DNA is TGTGCCAGCAGGAGGGACAGGGGCACAGATACGCAGTATTTT.

The chain recombines TRBV11-2 with TRBJ2-2, with 9 bases identical to TRBD2. V was clipped by 4 bases and J by 8 bases; unmatched bases: 14. The germline V gene has CDR1 SGHAT and CDR2 FQNNGV. The CDR3 length is 17 residues. CDR3 residues: CASSSMAGGGRTGELFF. The CDR3 coding sequence is TGTGCCAGCAGCTCGATGGCGGGAGGGGGTCGTACAGGGGAGCTGTTTTTT.

CDR3 sequence reads: CASSVSEINSPLHF. Here the CDR3 DNA reads TGTGCCAGCAGTGTTTCGGAGATAAATTCACCCCTCCACTTT. The genes are TRBV2 and TRBJ1-6; D remains unclear. CDR1 is SNHLY, CDR2 FYNNEI, per germline. There are 14 residues in the CDR3. Trimming left V 4 bases short and J 7 bases short, with 11 bases between. Full variable domain (remainder filled in from reference TRBV2 and TRBJ1-6): EPEVTQTPSHQVTQMGQEVILRCVPISNHLYFYWYRQILGQKVEFLVSFYNNEISEKSEIFDDQFSVERPDGSNFTLKIRSTKLEDSAMYFCASSVSEINSPLHFGNGTRLTVT.

The chain recombines TRBV7-9 with TRBJ2-3, with D possibly TRBD2 on 6 matching bases. CDR1 SEHNR and CDR2 FQNEAQ come from the germline V gene (reference sequence). This CDR3 has 16 amino acids. V dropped 3 bases and J dropped 2 bases, with 15 bases sitting between them. This CDR3 is CASSFSSGVNTDTQYF. The CDR3 nucleotides read TGTGCCAGCAGCTTTTCTTCGGGAGTGAACACAGATACGCAGTATTTT.

The CDR3 is CASSIGTSGSFAYEQYF. The DNA for the CDR3 is TGTGCCAGTAGTATAGGGACTAGCGGGAGTTTCGCCTACGAGCAGTACTTC. The chain joins TRBV19 to TRBJ2-7; 13 positions match TRBD2. Looked up from germline, CDR1 is LNHDA and CDR2 is SQIVND (reference sequence). V lost 1 base and J lost 2; bases outside the gene matches: 5. This CDR3 comprises 17 residues.

In this sample, this clone turned up a few times. The chain joins TRBV28 to TRBJ1-1; TRBD1 matches at 9 bases. From germline, CDR1 is MDHEN and CDR2 SYDVKM. The trim removed 7 bases at V and 0 bases at J, leaving 12 bases unmatched. The CDR3 is 17 amino acids. The CDR3, as DNA: TGTGCCAGCAAGTTTGGACAGGGGTGGGGCATGAACACTGAAGCTTTCTTT. This sequence encodes CASKFGQGWGMNTEAFF.

The rearrangement joins TRBV5-5 to TRBJ1-1, with 7 bases identical to TRBD1. Germline V gene sequence: CDR1 SGHKS, CDR2 YYEKEE (reference sequence). The CDR3 has 14 amino acids. V shed 1 base and J 5 bases; nucleotides not matched to a gene: 5. CDR3 amino acids: CASSLTTGRTEAFF. CDR3 coding DNA: TGTGCCAGCAGCTTGACGACAGGGAGAACTGAAGCTTTCTTT.

V gene TRBV4-1 combines with J gene TRBJ1-2; 9 bases agree with TRBD1. V lost 1 base and J lost 8; bases outside the gene matches: 20. This CDR3 spans 19 amino acids. The germline V gene encodes CDR1 MGHRA and CDR2 YSYEKL. Here the CDR3 reads CASSQARNRLTQGAWGYTF. CDR3 nucleotides: TGCGCCAGCAGCCAAGCCCGAAACCGATTAACACAGGGGGCTTGGGGCTACACCTTC.

CDR3 loop: CASSLATNPGQLINYGYTF. As DNA, the CDR3 is TGTGCCAGCAGTTTAGCAACTAATCCCGGACAGCTCATTAACTATGGCTACACCTTC. The chain joins TRBV28 to TRBJ1-2, with a weak D call TRBD1 (6 bases). V was cut by 2 bases and J by 1 base, with 23 bases left in between. CDR3 size: 19 residues. Germline CDR1 and CDR2: MDHEN and SYDVKM.

The CDR3 here is CASRGQTVAFF. The DNA of the CDR3 is TGTGCCAGCAGAGGACAGACCGTAGCTTTCTTT. The rearrangement links TRBV25-1 to TRBJ1-1; D may be TRBD1 (6 bases). The CDR3 covers 11 residues. CDR1 is MGHDK, CDR2 SYGVNS, per germline. The V and J ends lost 6 bases and 10 bases respectively, with 12 bases between them. Full variable domain (remainder filled in from reference TRBV25-1 and TRBJ1-1): EADIYQTPRYLVIGTGKKITLECSQTMGHDKMYWYQQDPGMELHLIHYSYGVNSTEKGDLSSESTVSRIRTEHFPLTLESARPSHTSQYLCASRGQTVAFFGQGTRLTVV.

The chain employs TRBV5-6 and TRBJ2-3; 9 bases map to TRBD2. Germline assignment: CDR1 SGHDT and CDR2 YYEEEE. This CDR3 has 16 residues. V trimming: 2 bases; J trimming: 2 bases; junction bases outside the gene matches: 6. The CDR3 region is CASSFWAGGPTDTQYF. The CDR3 region has the DNA TGTGCCAGCAGCTTTTGGGCGGGAGGGCCCACAGATACGCAGTATTTT.

This clone was recorded only once. The rearrangement joins TRBV4-3 to TRBJ2-4; 9 nucleotides align to TRBD1. The CDR3 runs to 16 residues. With 4 bases clipped from V and 1 base from J, the junction kept 5 bases outside the gene matches. Germline V lookup: CDR1 LGHNA, CDR2 YSLEER. DNA of the CDR3: TGCGCCAGCAGCCCCGCACAGGGGGCGGCCAAAAACATTCAGTACTTC. It encodes CASSPAQGAAKNIQYF.

This clone has more than one count but fewer than ten. The chain recombines TRBV28 with TRBJ1-1; D gene unclear. This CDR3 is 12 amino acids long. Between the trimmed V and J ends, which lost 8 bases and 7 bases, there was a span of 14 bases. Germline-derived CDR1 and CDR2 are MDHEN and SYDVKM. CDR3 sequence reads: CASVSGAHEAFF. The CDR3 DNA follows: TGTGCCAGCGTTTCGGGAGCCCATGAAGCTTTCTTT.

The chain is built from TRBV7-2 and TRBJ2-7; 7 bases are a match to TRBD1. There are 15 residues in the CDR3. The V gene's germline CDR1 is SGHTA and CDR2 FQGNSA. V gave up 1 base and J gave up 1 base; unmatched junction bases: 4. The CDR3 reads CASSLGVTGSYEQYF. The DNA of the CDR3 is TGTGCCAGCAGCTTAGGGGTGACAGGGTCCTACGAGCAGTACTTC.

This CDR3 reads CASSGTGTTDTQYF. In nucleotides, the CDR3 is TGTGCCAGCAGTGGGACAGGGACCACAGATACGCAGTATTTT. The chain is built from TRBV9 and TRBJ2-3; 9 bases line up with TRBD1. J gave up 2 bases and V 5 bases, and 3 bases lay outside the gene matches. The CDR3 covers 14 residues. In germline, CDR1 is SGDLS, CDR2 YYNGEE.

The chain couples TRBV6-5 to TRBJ1-1; no reliable D call. Trimming shortened V by 5 bases and J by 0 bases, and 10 bases separated the two germline ends. CDR3 length: 14 residues. Looked up from germline, CDR1 is MNHEY and CDR2 is SVGAGI. In DNA form, the CDR3 reads TGTGCCAGCAGTACCCCAGTCCTGAACACTGAAGCTTTCTTT. Translation: CASSTPVLNTEAFF.

The chain carries TRBV2 and TRBJ1-2, with D tentatively TRBD1 (5 bases). V lost 5 bases to trimming and J lost 2 bases, with 12 bases between them. The CDR3 totals 14 residues. CDR1 SNHLY and CDR2 FYNNEI come from the germline V gene. The CDR3 coding sequence is TGTGCCAGCAGTCTCGACAGCGCAAACTATGGCTACACCTTC. Protein: CASSLDSANYGYTF.

This clone was found once. This chain connects TRBV30 to TRBJ2-3; TRBD2 matches at 9 bases. CDR1 is GTSNPN and CDR2 is SVGIG in the germline V gene (reference sequence). V dropped 4 bases and J dropped 4; count of bases not matched to a gene: 3. The CDR3 spans 13 residues. The CDR3 coding sequence is TGTGCCTGGACTAGCGGGATTGCAGATACGCAGTATTTT. It translates to CAWTSGIADTQYF. The full variable domain, in which reference TRBV30 and TRBJ2-3 provide the parts outside the CDR3, is SQTIHQWPATLVQPVGSPLSLECTVEGTSNPNLYWYRQAAGRGLQLLFYSVGIGQISSEVPQNLSASRPQDRQFILSSKKLLLSDSGFYLCAWTSGIADTQYFGPGTRLTVL.

V gene TRBV19 combines with J gene TRBJ1-2; TRBD1 agrees at 9 bases. V shed 4 bases, J shed 3 bases, and the junction held 15 bases outside the gene matches. CDR3 length: 18 residues. The germline V gene encodes CDR1 LNHDA and CDR2 SQIVND (reference sequence). CDR3 loop: CASSRSGVTGGADYGYTF. CDR3 bases: TGTGCCAGTAGTAGGTCCGGCGTTACAGGGGGCGCAGACTATGGCTACACCTTC.

V gene TRBV7-9 combines with J gene TRBJ1-2; 8 positions match TRBD1. V lost 5 bases, J lost 3 bases, and 11 bases stayed unmatched. The CDR3 sequence is 16 residues long. CDR1 and CDR2 from the germline V gene are SEHNR and FQNEAQ (reference sequence). The CDR3 coding sequence is TGTGCCAGCAGCGACAGGGGAGGGGGCAAAGACTATGGCTACACCTTC. Translating gives CASSDRGGGKDYGYTF.

V gene TRBV30 combines with J gene TRBJ1-4; TRBD1 is a possible D gene (6 bases). The CDR3 is 15 amino acids. Trimming cost V 3 bases and J 10 bases, with 21 bases left between them. Germline V lookup: CDR1 GTSNPN, CDR2 SVGIG (reference sequence). CDR3 sequence reads: CAWRQPRDNKGKLFF. CDR3 in DNA: TGTGCCTGGAGACAACCCCGGGACAATAAGGGAAAACTGTTTTTT.